Listed below are T cell receptor beta chains from one sample, sequenced in a study of shared clonotypes between healthy human individuals. Method: immunoSEQ multiplex PCR; TCRdb's copy keeps in-frame clones and lacks some. The repertoire holds about 2,100,000 clones, with 85% to 95% as singletons. Sequenced input: naive CD8+ T cells from PBMCs. The receptors stem from a man aged 18 to 30 in good health. Some clones in this sample may be carry-over from other donors' samples. The CDR3 runs from the conserved cysteine through the conserved F or W. A D gene is named only where the DNA matches it firmly. The listing skips clone size in some rows; elsewhere it reads once, few, many or a size class.

d_call,v_call,j_call,clone_size,cdr3_aa,cdr3_nt
NA,TRBV6-5,TRBJ2-7,NA,CASSPRLDSYEQYF,TGTGCCAGCAGTCCCCGACTAGACTCCTACGAGCAGTACTTC
NA,TRBV5-8,TRBJ2-5,NA,CASSLRRVGETQYF,TGTGCCAGCAGCTTGAGGAGGGTCGGAGAGACCCAGTACTTC
NA,TRBV6-1,TRBJ2-7,once,CASSEGRSGGIYEQYF,TGTGCCAGCAGTGAAGGAAGGAGCGGCGGGATCTACGAGCAGTACTTC
NA,TRBV18,TRBJ2-2,NA,CASSPRRELAGELFF,TGTGCCAGCTCACCACGCCGGGAGTTGGCCGGGGAGCTGTTTTTT
NA,TRBV19,TRBJ2-1,NA,CASRLGRVNEQFF,TGTGCCAGTAGGCTCGGGCGGGTCAATGAGCAGTTCTTC
NA,TRBV28,TRBJ2-7,NA,CASNRGRYEQYF,TGTGCCAGCAATAGGGGGAGATACGAGCAGTACTTC
TRBD2,TRBV27,TRBJ2-1,NA,CASRPLAGGPNEQFF,TGTGCCAGCAGGCCCTTAGCGGGAGGGCCGAATGAGCAGTTCTTC
NA,TRBV6-1,TRBJ2-7,NA,CASRDSGTYEQYF,TGTGCCAGCAGGGACAGCGGTACCTACGAGCAGTACTTC
NA,TRBV27,TRBJ2-7,NA,CASSNRSRTLYYEQYF,TGTGCCAGCAGTAATAGGAGTCGAACCCTCTACTACGAGCAGTACTTC
NA,TRBV27,TRBJ2-1,NA,CASSLRQGIAPINEQFF,TGTGCCAGCAGTTTACGGCAGGGAATTGCCCCTATCAATGAGCAGTTCTTC
NA,TRBV27,TRBJ2-6,once,CASSLLGSGANVLTF,TGTGCCAGCAGTTTACTGGGTTCTGGGGCCAACGTCCTGACTTTC
NA,TRBV7-8,TRBJ2-7,once,CASSPGRSSSYEQYF,TGTGCCAGCAGCCCCGGTCGGAGTAGCTCCTACGAGCAGTACTTC
NA,TRBV13,TRBJ1-2,once,CASSLQGGIDYGYTF,TGTGCCAGCAGCTTACAGGGTGGGATAGACTATGGCTACACCTTC
NA,TRBV27,TRBJ2-1,NA,CASSLWGGANEQFF,TGTGCCAGCAGTTTATGGGGGGGGGCGAATGAGCAGTTCTTC
TRBD1,TRBV27,TRBJ2-1,once,CASRGWDRDYNEQFF,TGTGCCAGCAGGGGCTGGGACAGGGACTACAATGAGCAGTTCTTC
NA,TRBV27,TRBJ2-7,few,CASSLSGEQYF,TGTGCCAGCAGTTTATCTGGCGAGCAGTACTTC
TRBD2,TRBV9,TRBJ2-5,once,CASSVASGRAGETQYF,TGTGCCAGCAGCGTAGCGAGCGGGAGGGCGGGGGAGACCCAGTACTTC
NA,TRBV30,TRBJ2-7,NA,CAWSVGSYEQYF,TGTGCCTGGAGTGTTGGTTCCTACGAGCAGTACTTC
NA,TRBV30,TRBJ2-3,NA,CAWSGRNPTDTQYF,TGTGCCTGGAGTGGGAGGAACCCCACAGATACGCAGTATTTT
TRBD1,TRBV27,TRBJ1-1,few,CASSTTGVDTEAFF,TGTGCCAGCAGCACGACAGGGGTCGATACTGAAGCTTTCTTT
TRBD1,TRBV6-6,TRBJ1-1,NA,CASSTDRGGLNTEAFF,TGTGCCAGCAGCACGGACAGGGGAGGTTTGAACACTGAAGCTTTCTTT
NA,TRBV27,TRBJ1-1,NA,CASLDSVNTEAFF,TGTGCCAGCCTCGATAGCGTGAACACTGAAGCTTTCTTT
NA,TRBV11-2,TRBJ2-1,NA,CASSLSSSSYNEQFF,TGTGCCAGCAGCTTATCGTCGAGCTCCTACAATGAGCAGTTCTTC
NA,TRBV7-9,TRBJ2-7,once,CASSPPGIGYEQYF,TGTGCCAGCAGCCCCCCCGGGATTGGTTACGAGCAGTACTTC
NA,TRBV19,TRBJ2-7,NA,CASSIGYEQYF,TGTGCCAGTAGCATAGGCTACGAGCAGTACTTC
NA,TRBV28,TRBJ1-2,NA,CASSFTDSGYGYTF,TGTGCCAGCAGTTTTACCGACTCGGGCTATGGCTACACCTTC
NA,TRBV21-1,TRBJ1-2,once,CASSLRPGTRGRDYGYTF,TGTGCCAGCAGCCTCCGACCGGGGACACGGGGTCGGGACTATGGCTACACCTTC
NA,TRBV5-1,TRBJ1-1,NA,CASSSRTAHTEAFF,TGCGCCAGCAGCTCTAGGACAGCCCACACTGAAGCTTTCTTT
NA,TRBV7-9,TRBJ2-5,NA,CASSPPRIFQETQYF,TGTGCCAGCAGCCCCCCGAGAATCTTCCAAGAGACCCAGTACTTC
NA,TRBV7-6,TRBJ1-5,NA,CASSLDDSNQPQHF,TGTGCCAGCAGCTTGGACGATAGCAATCAGCCCCAGCATTTT
NA,TRBV6-5,TRBJ2-2,NA,CASSYSTGSTGELFF,TGTGCCAGCAGTTACTCGACGGGTAGCACCGGGGAGCTGTTTTTT
TRBD2,TRBV28,TRBJ2-1,once,CASRVLAGGNNEQFF,TGTGCCAGCAGGGTTCTAGCGGGAGGGAACAATGAGCAGTTCTTC
NA,TRBV11-2,TRBJ2-1,NA,CASSLGAAQFF,TGTGCCAGCAGCTTGGGGGCCGCGCAGTTCTTC
NA,TRBV5-1,TRBJ2-2,NA,CASSPETDTVGTGELFF,TGCGCCAGCTCCCCGGAGACCGATACGGTGGGGACCGGGGAGCTGTTTTTT
NA,TRBV6-1,TRBJ2-5,once,CASSEPGRETQYF,TGTGCCAGCAGTGAACCAGGGAGGGAGACCCAGTACTTC
NA,TRBV15,TRBJ2-3,NA,CATSRTEGTDTQYF,TGTGCCACCAGCAGGACCGAGGGGACCGATACGCAGTATTTT
NA,TRBV25-1,TRBJ2-7,NA,CASSPRQGSPEQYF,TGTGCCAGCAGTCCGAGGCAGGGTAGCCCCGAGCAGTACTTC
TRBD2,TRBV27,TRBJ2-1,NA,CATRTSGSNEQFF,TGTGCCACCCGGACTAGCGGGTCGAATGAGCAGTTCTTC
NA,TRBV7-6,TRBJ2-2,NA,CASSIELRFGELFF,TGTGCCAGCAGCATTGAACTGCGGTTCGGGGAGCTGTTTTTT
TRBD1,TRBV29-1,TRBJ2-7,NA,CSVAGGEAHEQYF,TGCAGCGTTGCAGGGGGCGAGGCCCACGAGCAGTACTTC
TRBD2,TRBV5-6,TRBJ2-7,few,CASSSGTRVYEQYF,TGTGCCAGCAGCAGCGGGACTAGAGTCTACGAGCAGTACTTC
TRBD1,TRBV5-3,TRBJ1-5,few,CARSPDGQGRNQPQHF,TGTGCCAGAAGCCCGGACGGACAGGGCCGCAATCAGCCCCAGCATTTT
NA,TRBV27,TRBJ2-3,NA,CASSLGRDTQYF,TGTGCCAGCAGTTTGGGGAGGGATACGCAGTATTTT
NA,TRBV7-8,TRBJ2-1,NA,CASSRHRDEQFF,TGTGCCAGCAGCCGCCACCGGGATGAGCAGTTCTTC
NA,TRBV15,TRBJ2-7,NA,CATSRDYPGYEQYF,TGTGCCACCAGCAGAGATTACCCGGGCTACGAGCAGTACTTC
NA,TRBV13,TRBJ2-7,NA,CASSFRGRGYEQYF,TGTGCCAGCAGCTTCAGGGGAAGGGGCTACGAGCAGTACTTC